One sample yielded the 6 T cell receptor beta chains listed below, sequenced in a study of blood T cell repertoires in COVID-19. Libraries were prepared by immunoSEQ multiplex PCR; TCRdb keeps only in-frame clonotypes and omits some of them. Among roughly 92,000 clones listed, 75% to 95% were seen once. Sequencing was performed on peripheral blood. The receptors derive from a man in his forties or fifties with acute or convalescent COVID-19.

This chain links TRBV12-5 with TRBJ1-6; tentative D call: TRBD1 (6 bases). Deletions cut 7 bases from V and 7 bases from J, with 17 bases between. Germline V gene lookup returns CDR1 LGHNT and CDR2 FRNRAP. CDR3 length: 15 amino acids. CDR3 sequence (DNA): TGTGCTAGTGCCCCGGGGGGCCGAGGGAATTCACCCCTCCACTTT. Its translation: CASAPGGRGNSPLHF.

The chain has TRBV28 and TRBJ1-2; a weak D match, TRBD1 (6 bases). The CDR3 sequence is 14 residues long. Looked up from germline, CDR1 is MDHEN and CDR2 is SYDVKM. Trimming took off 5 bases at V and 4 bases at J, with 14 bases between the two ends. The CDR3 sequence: CASSNPGTPYGYTF. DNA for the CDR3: TGTGCCAGCAGTAACCCCGGGACACCCTATGGCTACACCTTC.

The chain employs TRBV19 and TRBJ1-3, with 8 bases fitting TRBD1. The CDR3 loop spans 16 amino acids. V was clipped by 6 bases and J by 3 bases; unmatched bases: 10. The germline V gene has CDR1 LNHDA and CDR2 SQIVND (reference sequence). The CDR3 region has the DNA TGTGCCAGTAGCCCCGGACAGGGCCAGCTTGGAAACACCATATATTTT. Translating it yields CASSPGQGQLGNTIYF. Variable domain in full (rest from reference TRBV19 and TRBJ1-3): DGGITQSPKYLFRKEGQNVTLSCEQNLNHDAMYWYRQDPGQGLRLIYYSQIVNDFQKGDIAEGYSVSREKKESFPLTVTSAQKNPTAFYLCASSPGQGQLGNTIYFGEGSWLTVV.

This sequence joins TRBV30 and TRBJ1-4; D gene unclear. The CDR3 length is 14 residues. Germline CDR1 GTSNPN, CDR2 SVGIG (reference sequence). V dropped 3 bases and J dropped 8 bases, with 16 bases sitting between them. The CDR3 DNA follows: TGTGCCTGGAGGGCGGGGAGTCGGGCGGAAAAACTGTTTTTT. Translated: CAWRAGSRAEKLFF.

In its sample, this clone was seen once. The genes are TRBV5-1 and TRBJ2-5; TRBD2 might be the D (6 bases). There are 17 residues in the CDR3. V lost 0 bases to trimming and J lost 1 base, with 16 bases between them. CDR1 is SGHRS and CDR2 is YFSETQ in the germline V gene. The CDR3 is CASSLGRGIDLQETQYF. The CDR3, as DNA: TGCGCCAGCAGCTTGGGGAGGGGAATAGACCTCCAAGAGACCCAGTACTTC.

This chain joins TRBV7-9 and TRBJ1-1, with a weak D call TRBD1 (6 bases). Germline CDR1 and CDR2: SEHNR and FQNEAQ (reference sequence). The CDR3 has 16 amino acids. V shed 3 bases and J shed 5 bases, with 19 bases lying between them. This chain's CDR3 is CASSLRGAGVGTEAFF. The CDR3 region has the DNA TGTGCCAGCAGCTTGCGGGGGGCAGGGGTAGGAACTGAAGCTTTCTTT.